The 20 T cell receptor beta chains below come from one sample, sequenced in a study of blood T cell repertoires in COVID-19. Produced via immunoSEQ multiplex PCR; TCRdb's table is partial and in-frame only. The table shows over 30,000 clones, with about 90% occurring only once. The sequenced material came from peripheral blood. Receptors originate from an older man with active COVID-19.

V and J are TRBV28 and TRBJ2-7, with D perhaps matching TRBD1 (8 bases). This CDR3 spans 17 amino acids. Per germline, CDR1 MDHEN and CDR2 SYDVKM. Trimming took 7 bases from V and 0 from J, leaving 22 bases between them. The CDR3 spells CASTPGGTGRSSYEQYF. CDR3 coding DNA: TGTGCCAGCACCCCCGGGGGGACAGGAAGGAGCTCCTACGAGCAGTACTTC.

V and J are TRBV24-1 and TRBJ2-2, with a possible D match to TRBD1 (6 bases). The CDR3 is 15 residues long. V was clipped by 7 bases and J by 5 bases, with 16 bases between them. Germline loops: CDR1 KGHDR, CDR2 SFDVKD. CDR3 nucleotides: TGTGCCACCAGAACTTCTGCAGGGGATACCGGGGAGCTGTTTTTT. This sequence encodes CATRTSAGDTGELFF.

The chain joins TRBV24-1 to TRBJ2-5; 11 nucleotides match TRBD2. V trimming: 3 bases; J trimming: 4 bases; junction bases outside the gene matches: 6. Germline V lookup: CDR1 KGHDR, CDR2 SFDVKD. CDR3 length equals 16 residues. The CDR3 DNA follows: TGTGCCACCAGTGATCATAGCGGGAGGGCACCAGAGACCCAGTACTTC. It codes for CATSDHSGRAPETQYF.

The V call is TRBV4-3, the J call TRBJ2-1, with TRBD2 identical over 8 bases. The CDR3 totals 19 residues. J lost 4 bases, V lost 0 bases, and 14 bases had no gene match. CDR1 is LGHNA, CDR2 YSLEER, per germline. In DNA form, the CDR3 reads TGCGCCAGCAGCCAAGATCTGGATAGGGCTAGCGGGTCATACAATGAGCAGTTCTTC. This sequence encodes CASSQDLDRASGSYNEQFF.

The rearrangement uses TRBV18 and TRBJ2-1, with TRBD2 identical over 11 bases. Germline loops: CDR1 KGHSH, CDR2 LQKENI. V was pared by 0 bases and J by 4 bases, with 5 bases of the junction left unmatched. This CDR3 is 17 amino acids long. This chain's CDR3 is CASSPPHLAGGYNEQFF. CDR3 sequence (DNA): TGTGCCAGCTCACCACCCCATCTAGCGGGAGGATACAATGAGCAGTTCTTC. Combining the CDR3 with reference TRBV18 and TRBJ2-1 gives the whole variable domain NAGVMQNPRHLVRRRGQEARLRCSPMKGHSHVYWYRQLPEEGLKFMVYLQKENIIDESGMPKERFSAEFPKEGPSILRIQQVVRGDSAAYFCASSPPHLAGGYNEQFFGPGTRLTVL.

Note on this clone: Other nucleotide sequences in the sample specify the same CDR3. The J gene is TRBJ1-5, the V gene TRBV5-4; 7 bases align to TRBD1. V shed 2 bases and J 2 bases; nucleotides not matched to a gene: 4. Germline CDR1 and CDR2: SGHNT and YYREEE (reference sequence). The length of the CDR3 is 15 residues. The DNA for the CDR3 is TGTGCCAGCAGCTTACAGGGGACGGGCAATCAGCCCCAGCATTTT. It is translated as CASSLQGTGNQPQHF.

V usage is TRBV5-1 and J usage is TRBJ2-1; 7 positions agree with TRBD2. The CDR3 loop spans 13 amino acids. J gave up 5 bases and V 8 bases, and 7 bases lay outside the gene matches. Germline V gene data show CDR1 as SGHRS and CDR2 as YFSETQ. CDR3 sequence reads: CARPGTIDNEQFF. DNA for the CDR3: TGCGCCAGACCCGGGACTATAGACAATGAGCAGTTCTTC.

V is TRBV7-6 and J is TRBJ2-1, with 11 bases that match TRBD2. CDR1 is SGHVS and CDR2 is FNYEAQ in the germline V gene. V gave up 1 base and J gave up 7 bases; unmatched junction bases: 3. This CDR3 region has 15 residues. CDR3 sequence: CASSLVAGGANEQFF. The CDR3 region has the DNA TGTGCCAGCAGCTTAGTAGCGGGGGGGGCAAATGAGCAGTTCTTC.

The DNA for the CDR3 is TGTGCCAGCAGCTTGGCCGGGACTTCGGCCCAGTACTTC. Its protein is CASSLAGTSAQYF. This chain uses TRBV5-4 with TRBJ2-5; D may be TRBD2 (6 bases). There are 13 residues in the CDR3. With 0 bases removed from V and 9 bases from J, the gap between germline ends came to 12 bases. CDR1 is SGHNT and CDR2 is YYREEE in the germline V gene (reference sequence). Full variable domain (outside the CDR3, taken from reference TRBV5-4 and TRBJ2-5): ETGVTQSPTHLIKTRGQQVTLRCSSQSGHNTVSWYQQALGQGPQFIFQYYREEENGRGNFPPRFSGLQFPNYSSELNVNALELDDSALYLCASSLAGTSAQYFGPGTRLLVL.

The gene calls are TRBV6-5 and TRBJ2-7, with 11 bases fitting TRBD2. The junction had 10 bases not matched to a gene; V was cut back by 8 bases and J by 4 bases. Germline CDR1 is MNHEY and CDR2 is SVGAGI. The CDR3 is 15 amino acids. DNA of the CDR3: TGTGCCAGCCTAGGACAGCCTAGCGGGAGGTACGAGCAGTACTTC. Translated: CASLGQPSGRYEQYF.

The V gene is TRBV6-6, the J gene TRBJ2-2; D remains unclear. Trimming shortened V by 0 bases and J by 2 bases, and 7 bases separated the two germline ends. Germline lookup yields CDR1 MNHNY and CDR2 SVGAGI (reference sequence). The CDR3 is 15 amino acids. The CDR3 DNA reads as TGTGCCAGCAGTTACTCAACCCTAAACACCGGGGAGCTGTTTTTT. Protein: CASSYSTLNTGELFF.

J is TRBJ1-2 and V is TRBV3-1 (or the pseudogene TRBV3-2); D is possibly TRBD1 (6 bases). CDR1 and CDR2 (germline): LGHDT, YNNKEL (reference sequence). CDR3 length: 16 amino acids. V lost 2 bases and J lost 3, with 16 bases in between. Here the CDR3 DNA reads TGTGCCAGCAGCCAATGGACAGTTAGCCTTTACTATGGCTACACCTTC. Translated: CASSQWTVSLYYGYTF.

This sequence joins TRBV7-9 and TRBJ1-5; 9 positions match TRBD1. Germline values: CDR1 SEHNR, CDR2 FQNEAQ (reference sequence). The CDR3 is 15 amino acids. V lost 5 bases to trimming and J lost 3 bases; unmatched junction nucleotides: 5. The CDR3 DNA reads TGTGCCAGCAGCACCGGGACAGGGAACAATCAGCCCCAGCATTTT. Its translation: CASSTGTGNNQPQHF.

The CDR3 protein is CASSLVGGGFQETQYF. The CDR3 region has the DNA TGTGCCAGCAGCTTAGTGGGGGGTGGTTTTCAAGAGACCCAGTACTTC. This chain joins TRBV7-8 and TRBJ2-5, with D possibly being TRBD2 (6 bases). The V end lost 1 base, the J end lost 2 bases, and 14 bases lay between the germline ends. Looked up from germline, CDR1 is SGHVS and CDR2 is FQNEAQ. This CDR3 has 16 residues.

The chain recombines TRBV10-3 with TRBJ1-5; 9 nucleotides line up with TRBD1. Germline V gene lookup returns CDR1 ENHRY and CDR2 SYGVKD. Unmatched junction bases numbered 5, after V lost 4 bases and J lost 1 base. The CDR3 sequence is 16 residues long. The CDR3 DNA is TGTGCCATCAGTGCTGGACAGGGGTTGAGCAATCAGCCCCAGCATTTT. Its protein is CAISAGQGLSNQPQHF.

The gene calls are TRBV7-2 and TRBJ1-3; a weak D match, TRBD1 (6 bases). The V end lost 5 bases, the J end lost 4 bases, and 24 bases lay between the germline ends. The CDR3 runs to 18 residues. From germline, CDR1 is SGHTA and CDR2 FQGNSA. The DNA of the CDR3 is TGTGCCAGCAGCCCCAACCCGCCGCGGGGGCTTGGGGGAAACACCATATATTTT. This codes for CASSPNPPRGLGGNTIYF.

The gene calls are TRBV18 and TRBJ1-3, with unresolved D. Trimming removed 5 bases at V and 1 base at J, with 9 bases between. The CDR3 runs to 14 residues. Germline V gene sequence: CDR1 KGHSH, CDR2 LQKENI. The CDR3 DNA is TGTGCCAGCTCATCCATGGAGTCTGGAAACACCATATATTTT. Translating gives CASSSMESGNTIYF.

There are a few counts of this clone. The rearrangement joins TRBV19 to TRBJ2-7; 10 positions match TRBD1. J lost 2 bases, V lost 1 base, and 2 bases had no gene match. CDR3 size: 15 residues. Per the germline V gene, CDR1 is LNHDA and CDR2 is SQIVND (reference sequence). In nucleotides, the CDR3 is TGTGCCAGTAGTATAGCCGGGACAGGGGCCTACGAGCAGTACTTC. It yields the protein CASSIAGTGAYEQYF.

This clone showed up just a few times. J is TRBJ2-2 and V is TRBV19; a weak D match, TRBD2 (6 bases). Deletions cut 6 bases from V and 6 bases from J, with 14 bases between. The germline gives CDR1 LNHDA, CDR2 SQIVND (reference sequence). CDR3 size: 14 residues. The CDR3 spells CASRLQRLAGELFF. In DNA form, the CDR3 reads TGTGCCAGTAGACTTCAACGACTAGCCGGGGAGCTGTTTTTT.

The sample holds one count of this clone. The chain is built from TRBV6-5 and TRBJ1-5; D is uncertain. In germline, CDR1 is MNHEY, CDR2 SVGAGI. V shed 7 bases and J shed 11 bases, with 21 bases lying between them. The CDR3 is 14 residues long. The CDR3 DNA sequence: TGTGCCAGCACCCCTAGGGCAGCGGGTATGGCCCAGCATTTT. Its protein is CASTPRAAGMAQHF.